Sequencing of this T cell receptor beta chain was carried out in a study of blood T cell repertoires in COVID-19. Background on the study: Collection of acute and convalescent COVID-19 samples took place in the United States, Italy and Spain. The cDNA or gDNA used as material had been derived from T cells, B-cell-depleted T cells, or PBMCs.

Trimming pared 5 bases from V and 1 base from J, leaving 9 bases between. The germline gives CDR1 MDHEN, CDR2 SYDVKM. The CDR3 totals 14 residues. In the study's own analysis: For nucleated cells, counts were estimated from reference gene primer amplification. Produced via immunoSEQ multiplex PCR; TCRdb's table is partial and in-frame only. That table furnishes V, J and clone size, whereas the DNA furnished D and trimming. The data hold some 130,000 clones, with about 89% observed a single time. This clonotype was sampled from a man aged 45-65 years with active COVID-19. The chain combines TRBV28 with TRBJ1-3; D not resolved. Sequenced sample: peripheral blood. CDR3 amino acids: CASSGPDSGNTIYF. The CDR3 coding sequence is TGTGCCAGCAGTGGGCCTGATTCTGGAAACACCATATATTTT.